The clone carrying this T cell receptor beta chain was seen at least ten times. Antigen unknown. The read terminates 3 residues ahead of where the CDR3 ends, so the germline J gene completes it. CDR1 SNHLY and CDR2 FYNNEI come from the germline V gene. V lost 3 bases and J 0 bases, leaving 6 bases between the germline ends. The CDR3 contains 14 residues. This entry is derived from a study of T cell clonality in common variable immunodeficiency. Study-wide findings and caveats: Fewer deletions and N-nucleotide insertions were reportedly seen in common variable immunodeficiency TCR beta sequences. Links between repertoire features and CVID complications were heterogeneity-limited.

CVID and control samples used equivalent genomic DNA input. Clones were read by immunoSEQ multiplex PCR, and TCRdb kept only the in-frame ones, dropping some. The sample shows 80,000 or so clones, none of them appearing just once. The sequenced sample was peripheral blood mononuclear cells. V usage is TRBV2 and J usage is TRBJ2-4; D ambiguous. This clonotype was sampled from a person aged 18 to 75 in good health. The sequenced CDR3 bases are TGTGCCAGCAGTGATTCGTTAGCCAAAAACATT. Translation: CASSDSLAKNI. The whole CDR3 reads CASSDSLAKNIQYF.